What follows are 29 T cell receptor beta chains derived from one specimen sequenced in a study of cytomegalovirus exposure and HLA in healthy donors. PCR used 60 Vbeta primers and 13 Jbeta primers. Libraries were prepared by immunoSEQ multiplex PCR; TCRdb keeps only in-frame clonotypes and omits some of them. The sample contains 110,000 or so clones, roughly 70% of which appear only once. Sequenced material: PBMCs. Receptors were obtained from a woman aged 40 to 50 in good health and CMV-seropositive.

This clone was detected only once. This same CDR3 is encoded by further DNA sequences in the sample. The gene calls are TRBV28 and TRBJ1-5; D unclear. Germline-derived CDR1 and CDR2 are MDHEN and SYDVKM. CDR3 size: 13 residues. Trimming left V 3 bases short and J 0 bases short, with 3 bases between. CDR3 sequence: CASSFGSNQPQHF. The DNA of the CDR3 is TGTGCCAGCAGTTTCGGTAGCAATCAGCCCCAGCATTTT.

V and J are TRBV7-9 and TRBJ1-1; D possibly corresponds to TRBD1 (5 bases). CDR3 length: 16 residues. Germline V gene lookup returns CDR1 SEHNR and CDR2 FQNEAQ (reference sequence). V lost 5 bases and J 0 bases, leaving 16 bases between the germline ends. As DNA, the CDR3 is TGTGCCAGCAGCCCCAGACTGGAGGGGATGAACACTGAAGCTTTCTTT. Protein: CASSPRLEGMNTEAFF.

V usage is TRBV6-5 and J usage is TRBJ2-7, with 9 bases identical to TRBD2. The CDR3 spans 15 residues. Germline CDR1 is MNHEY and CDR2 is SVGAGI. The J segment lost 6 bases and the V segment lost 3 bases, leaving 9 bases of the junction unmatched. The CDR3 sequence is CASSYSTSGVFEQYF. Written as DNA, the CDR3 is TGTGCCAGCAGTTATTCGACTAGCGGAGTCTTCGAGCAGTACTTC.

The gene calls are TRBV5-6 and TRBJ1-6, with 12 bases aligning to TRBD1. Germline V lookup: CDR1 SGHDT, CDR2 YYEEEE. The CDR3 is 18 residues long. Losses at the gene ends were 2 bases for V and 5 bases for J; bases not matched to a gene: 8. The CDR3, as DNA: TGTGCCAGCAGCTTCGGGACAGGGGGCGCAAGTCATAATTCACCCCTCCACTTT. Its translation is CASSFGTGGASHNSPLHF. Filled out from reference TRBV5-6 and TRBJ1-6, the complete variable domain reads DAGVTQSPTHLIKTRGQQVTLRCSPKSGHDTVSWYQQALGQGPQFIFQYYEEEERQRGNFPDRFSGHQFPNYSSELNVNALLLGDSALYLCASSFGTGGASHNSPLHFGNGTRLTVT.

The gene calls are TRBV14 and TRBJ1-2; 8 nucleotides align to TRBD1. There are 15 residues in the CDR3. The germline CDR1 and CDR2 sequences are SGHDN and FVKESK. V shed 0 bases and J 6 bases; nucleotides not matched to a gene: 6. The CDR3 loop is CASSQDAGGADGYTF. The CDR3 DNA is TGTGCCAGCAGCCAAGATGCAGGGGGCGCGGATGGCTACACCTTC.

Here the CDR3 DNA reads TGTGCCAGCAGCTTAGCACAGTTAGGTGAGCAGTTCTTC. Translation gives CASSLAQLGEQFF. V gene TRBV11-2 combines with J gene TRBJ2-1; D gene unclear. The CDR3 is made up of 13 amino acids. V was pared by 1 base and J by 9 bases, with 10 bases between. Germline V gene lookup returns CDR1 SGHAT and CDR2 FQNNGV.

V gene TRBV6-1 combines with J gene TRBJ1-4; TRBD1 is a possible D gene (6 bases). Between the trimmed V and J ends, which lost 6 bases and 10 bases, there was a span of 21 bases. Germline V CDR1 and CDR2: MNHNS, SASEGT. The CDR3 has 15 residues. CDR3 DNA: TGTGCCAGCAGCCCGGGGGGGCAAGACGTCGGAAAACTGTTTTTT. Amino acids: CASSPGGQDVGKLFF.

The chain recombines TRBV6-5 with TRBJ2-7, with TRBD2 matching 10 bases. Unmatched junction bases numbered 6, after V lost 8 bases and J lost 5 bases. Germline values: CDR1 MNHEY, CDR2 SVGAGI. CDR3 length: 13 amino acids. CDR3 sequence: CASQAGGGDEQYF. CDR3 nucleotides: TGTGCCAGCCAAGCGGGAGGGGGCGACGAGCAGTACTTC.

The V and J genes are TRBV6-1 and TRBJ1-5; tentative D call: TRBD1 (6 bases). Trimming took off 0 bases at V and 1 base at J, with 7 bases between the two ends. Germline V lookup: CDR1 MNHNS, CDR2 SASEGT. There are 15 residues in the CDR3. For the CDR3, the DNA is TGTGCCAGCAGTGAAGCGGACAGAAGCAATCAGCCCCAGCATTTT. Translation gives CASSEADRSNQPQHF.

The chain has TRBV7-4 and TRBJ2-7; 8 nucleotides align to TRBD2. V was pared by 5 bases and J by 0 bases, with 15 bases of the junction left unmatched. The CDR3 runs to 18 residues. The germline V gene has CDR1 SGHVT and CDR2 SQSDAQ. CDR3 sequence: CASSPRCSGVKFSYEQYF. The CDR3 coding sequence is TGTGCCAGCAGCCCCCGGTGTAGCGGGGTAAAGTTCTCCTACGAGCAGTACTTC.

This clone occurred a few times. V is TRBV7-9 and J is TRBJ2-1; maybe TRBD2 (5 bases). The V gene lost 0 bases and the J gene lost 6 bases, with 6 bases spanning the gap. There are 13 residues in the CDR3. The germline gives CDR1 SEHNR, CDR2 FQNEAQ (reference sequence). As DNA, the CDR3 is TGTGCCAGCAGCTTAGCGGGGAGCAATGAGCAGTTCTTC. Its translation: CASSLAGSNEQFF.

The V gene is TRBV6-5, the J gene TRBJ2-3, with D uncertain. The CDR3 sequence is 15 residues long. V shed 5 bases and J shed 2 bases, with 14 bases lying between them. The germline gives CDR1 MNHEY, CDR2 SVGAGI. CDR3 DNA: TGTGCCAGCAGTCGCCCTGGTCACATCACAGATACGCAGTATTTT. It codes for CASSRPGHITDTQYF.

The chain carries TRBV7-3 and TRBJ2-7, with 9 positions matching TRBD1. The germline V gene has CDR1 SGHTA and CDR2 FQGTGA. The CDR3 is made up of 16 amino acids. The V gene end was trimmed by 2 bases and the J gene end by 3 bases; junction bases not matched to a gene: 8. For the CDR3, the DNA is TGTGCCAGCAGCTTATCCGGGACAGGGTGGTTCTACGAGCAGTACTTC. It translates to CASSLSGTGWFYEQYF.

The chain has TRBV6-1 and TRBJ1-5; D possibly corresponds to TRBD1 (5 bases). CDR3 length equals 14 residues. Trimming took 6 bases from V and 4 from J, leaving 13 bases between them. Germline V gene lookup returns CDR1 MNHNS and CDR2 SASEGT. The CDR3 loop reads CASRGPGGNQPQHF. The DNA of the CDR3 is TGTGCCAGCAGGGGGCCCGGAGGGAATCAGCCCCAGCATTTT.

The CDR3 is CASSLAGGEPYEQYF. CDR3 in DNA: TGTGCCAGCAGCTTAGCAGGAGGGGAGCCCTACGAGCAGTACTTC. The chain employs TRBV7-7 and TRBJ2-7; D is perhaps TRBD2 (6 bases). The CDR3 has 15 amino acids. The V end lost 0 bases, the J end lost 2 bases, and 11 bases lay between the germline ends. Germline V gene lookup returns CDR1 SSHAT and CDR2 FNYEAQ (reference sequence).

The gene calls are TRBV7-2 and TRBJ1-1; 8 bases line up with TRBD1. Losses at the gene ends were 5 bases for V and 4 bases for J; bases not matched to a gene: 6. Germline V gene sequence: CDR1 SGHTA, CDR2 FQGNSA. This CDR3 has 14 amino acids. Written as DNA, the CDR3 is TGTGCCAGCAGCGTTGGACAGGGAAGCACTGAAGCTTTCTTT. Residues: CASSVGQGSTEAFF.

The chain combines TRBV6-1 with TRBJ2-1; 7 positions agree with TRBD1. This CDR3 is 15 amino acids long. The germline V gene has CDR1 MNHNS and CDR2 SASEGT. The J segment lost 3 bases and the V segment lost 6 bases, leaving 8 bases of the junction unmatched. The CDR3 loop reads CASSPEGTDYNEQFF. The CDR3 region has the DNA TGTGCCAGCAGCCCCGAGGGGACAGACTACAATGAGCAGTTCTTC.

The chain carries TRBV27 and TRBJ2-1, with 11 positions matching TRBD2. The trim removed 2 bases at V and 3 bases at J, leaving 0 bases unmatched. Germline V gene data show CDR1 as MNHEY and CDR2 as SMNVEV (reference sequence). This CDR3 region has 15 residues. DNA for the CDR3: TGTGCCAGCAGTTTAACTAGCGGGAGCTACAATGAGCAGTTCTTC. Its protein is CASSLTSGSYNEQFF.

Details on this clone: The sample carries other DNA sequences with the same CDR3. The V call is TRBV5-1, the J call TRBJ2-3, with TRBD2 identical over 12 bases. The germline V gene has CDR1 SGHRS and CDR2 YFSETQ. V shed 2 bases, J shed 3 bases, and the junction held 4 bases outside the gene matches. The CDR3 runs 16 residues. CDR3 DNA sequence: TGCGCCAGCAGCTTAAGACTAGCGGGAGTAACAGATACGCAGTATTTT. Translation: CASSLRLAGVTDTQYF.

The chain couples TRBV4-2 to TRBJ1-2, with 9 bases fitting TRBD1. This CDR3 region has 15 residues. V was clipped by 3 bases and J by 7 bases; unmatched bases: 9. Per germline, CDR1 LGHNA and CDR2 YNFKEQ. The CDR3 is CASSQMGQGEGGYTF. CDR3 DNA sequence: TGTGCCAGCAGCCAGATGGGACAGGGTGAGGGTGGCTACACCTTC.

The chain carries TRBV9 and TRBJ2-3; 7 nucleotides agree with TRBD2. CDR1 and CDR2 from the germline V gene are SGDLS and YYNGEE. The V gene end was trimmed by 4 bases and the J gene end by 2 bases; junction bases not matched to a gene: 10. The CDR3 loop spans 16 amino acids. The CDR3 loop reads CASSTAAGTYTDTQYF. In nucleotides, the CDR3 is TGTGCCAGCAGCACAGCAGCGGGAACGTACACAGATACGCAGTATTTT.

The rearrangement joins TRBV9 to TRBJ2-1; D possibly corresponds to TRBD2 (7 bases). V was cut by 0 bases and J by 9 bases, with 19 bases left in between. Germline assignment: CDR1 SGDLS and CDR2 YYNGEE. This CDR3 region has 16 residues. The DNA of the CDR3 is TGTGCCAGCAGCGTAGACTCCGGGGGGCCTCAGGGTGAGCAGTTCTTC. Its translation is CASSVDSGGPQGEQFF.

The CDR3: CASSQGGYSNQPQHF. DNA of the CDR3: TGTGCCAGCAGCCAAGGGGGTTATAGCAATCAGCCCCAGCATTTT. V gene TRBV28 combines with J gene TRBJ1-5, with D possibly being TRBD1 (6 bases). V was pared by 6 bases and J by 0 bases, with 12 bases between. Germline V lookup: CDR1 MDHEN, CDR2 SYDVKM. CDR3 length: 15 residues.

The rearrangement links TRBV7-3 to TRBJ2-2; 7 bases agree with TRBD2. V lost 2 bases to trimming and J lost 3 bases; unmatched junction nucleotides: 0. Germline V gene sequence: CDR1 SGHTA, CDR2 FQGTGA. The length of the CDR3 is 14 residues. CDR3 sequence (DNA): TGTGCCAGCAGCTTAGGGAGGGACACCGGGGAGCTGTTTTTT. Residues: CASSLGRDTGELFF. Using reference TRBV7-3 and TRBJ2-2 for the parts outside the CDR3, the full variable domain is GAGVSQTPSNKVTEKGKYVELRCDPISGHTALYWYRQSLGQGPEFLIYFQGTGAADDSGLPNDRFFAVRPEGSVSTLKIQRTERGDSAVYLCASSLGRDTGELFFGEGSRLTVL.

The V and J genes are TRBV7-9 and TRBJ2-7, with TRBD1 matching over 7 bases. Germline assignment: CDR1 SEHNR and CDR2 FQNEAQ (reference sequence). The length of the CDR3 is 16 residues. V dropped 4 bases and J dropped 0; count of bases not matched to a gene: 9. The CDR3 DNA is TGTGCCAGCAGCTCCTTAGGGACAGACTTCTCCTACGAGCAGTACTTC. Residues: CASSSLGTDFSYEQYF. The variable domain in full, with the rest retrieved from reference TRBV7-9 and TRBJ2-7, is DTGVSQNPRHKITKRGQNVTFRCDPISEHNRLYWYRQTLGQGPEFLTYFQNEAQLEKSRLLSDRFSAERPKGSFSTLEIQRTEQGDSAMYLCASSSLGTDFSYEQYFGPGTRLTVT.

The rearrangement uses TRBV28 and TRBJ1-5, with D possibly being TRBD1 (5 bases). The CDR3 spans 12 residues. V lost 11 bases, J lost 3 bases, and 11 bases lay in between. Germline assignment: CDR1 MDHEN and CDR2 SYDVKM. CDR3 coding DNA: TGTGCCTGCACCAGGGTCAATCAGCCCCAGCATTTT. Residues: CACTRVNQPQHF.

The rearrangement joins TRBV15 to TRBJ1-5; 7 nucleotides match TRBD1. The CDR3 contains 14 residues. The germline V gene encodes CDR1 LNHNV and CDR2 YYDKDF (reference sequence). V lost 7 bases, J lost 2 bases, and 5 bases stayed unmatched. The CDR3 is CATTLDRGNQPQHF. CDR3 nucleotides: TGTGCCACCACCTTAGACAGGGGCAATCAGCCCCAGCATTTT.

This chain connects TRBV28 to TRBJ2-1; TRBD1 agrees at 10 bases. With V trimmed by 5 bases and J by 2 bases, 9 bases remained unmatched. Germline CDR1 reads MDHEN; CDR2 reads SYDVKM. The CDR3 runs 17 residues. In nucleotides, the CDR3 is TGTGCCAGCAGTCCCCCTCAGGACAGGGGGGCCTACAATGAGCAGTTCTTC. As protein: CASSPPQDRGAYNEQFF.

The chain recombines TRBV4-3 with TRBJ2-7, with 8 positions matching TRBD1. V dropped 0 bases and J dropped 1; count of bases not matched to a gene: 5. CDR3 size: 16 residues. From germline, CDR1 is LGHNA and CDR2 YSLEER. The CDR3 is CASSQDKWTGSYEQYF. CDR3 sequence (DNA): TGCGCCAGCAGCCAAGATAAGTGGACAGGGTCCTACGAGCAGTACTTC.